The 13 T cell receptor beta chains below all came from one sample that was sequenced in a study of cytomegalovirus exposure and HLA in healthy donors. PCR amplification relied on 60 Vbeta primers (plus 13 Jbeta primers). Produced via immunoSEQ multiplex PCR; TCRdb's table is partial and in-frame only. The sample has about 170,000 clones; 84% are singletons. Sequenced sample: PBMCs. The receptors derive from a man younger than 30 in good health and CMV-seronegative.

This clone was counted between two and nine times. The rearrangement uses TRBV6-6 and TRBJ1-1, with TRBD1 matching over 9 bases. V lost 5 bases and J lost 11; bases outside the gene matches: 6. Germline lookup yields CDR1 MNHNY and CDR2 SVGAGI (reference sequence). This CDR3 is 12 amino acids long. CDR3 sequence: CASSIRDRDAFF. Written as DNA, the CDR3 is TGTGCCAGCAGTATCCGGGACAGGGATGCTTTCTTT.

The chain recombines TRBV5-1 with TRBJ2-2, with D tentatively TRBD1 (6 bases). V was pared by 2 bases and J by 9 bases, with 20 bases between. Germline assignment: CDR1 SGHRS and CDR2 YFSETQ. The CDR3 is 16 amino acids. The CDR3: CASSFGQLRYGWELFF. In DNA, the CDR3 is TGCGCCAGCAGCTTCGGACAGCTAAGATATGGTTGGGAGCTGTTTTTT. The whole variable domain, remainder taken from reference TRBV5-1 and TRBJ2-2, is KAGVTQTPRYLIKTRGQQVTLSCSPISGHRSVSWYQQTPGQGLQFLFEYFSETQRNKGNFPGRFSGRQFSNSRSEMNVSTLELGDSALYLCASSFGQLRYGWELFFGEGSRLTVL.

The rearrangement links TRBV7-9 to TRBJ2-1, with 10 bases matching TRBD2. The CDR3 spans 17 residues. Germline CDR1 SEHNR, CDR2 FQNEAQ (reference sequence). V gave up 0 bases and J gave up 4 bases; unmatched junction bases: 6. Here the CDR3 reads CASSLAASGSLYNEQFF. CDR3 DNA sequence: TGTGCCAGCAGCTTAGCGGCTAGCGGGAGCCTTTACAATGAGCAGTTCTTC. Full variable domain (rest looked up from reference TRBV7-9 and TRBJ2-1): DTGVSQNPRHKITKRGQNVTFRCDPISEHNRLYWYRQTLGQGPEFLTYFQNEAQLEKSRLLSDRFSAERPKGSFSTLEIQRTEQGDSAMYLCASSLAASGSLYNEQFFGPGTRLTVL.

This clone was picked up one time. The rearrangement joins TRBV5-8 to TRBJ2-5; the D gene is possibly TRBD2 (5 bases). The CDR3 extends over 13 amino acids. The V gene lost 2 bases and the J gene lost 5 bases, with 10 bases spanning the gap. Germline CDR1 SGHTS, CDR2 YDEGEE. The CDR3 coding sequence is TGTGCCAGCAGCTTAGGTTGGAGGGAGACCCAGTACTTC. It yields the protein CASSLGWRETQYF.

This clone was seen a few times. The chain employs TRBV5-1 and TRBJ1-3; 9 bases agree with TRBD1. The V and J ends lost 0 bases and 4 bases, in that order; junction bases with no gene match: 2. The CDR3 totals 15 residues. CDR1 SGHRS and CDR2 YFSETQ come from the germline V gene. DNA for the CDR3: TGCGCCAGCAGCTTGGACAGGGGGCCAGGAAACACCATATATTTT. Its protein is CASSLDRGPGNTIYF.

This clone has a single count. This rearrangement joins TRBV27 to TRBJ1-2, with 7 positions matching TRBD1. V trimming: 8 bases; J trimming: 5 bases; junction bases outside the gene matches: 14. CDR3 size: 15 residues. CDR1 is MNHEY and CDR2 is SMNVEV in the germline V gene (reference sequence). CDR3 sequence reads: CASGDTGEASYGYTF. The CDR3 DNA is TGTGCCAGCGGAGATACAGGGGAGGCTTCATATGGCTACACCTTC.

The chain employs TRBV7-3 and TRBJ2-5, with a tentative D call TRBD1 (7 bases). The CDR3 has 14 residues. Trimming removed 6 bases from V and 2 bases from J, with 13 bases in between. Germline assignment: CDR1 SGHTA and CDR2 FQGTGA. The CDR3 DNA sequence: TGTGCCAGCAGTGCGGCAGGGGGGCAAGAGACCCAGTACTTC. It translates to CASSAAGGQETQYF.

The chain combines TRBV4-1 with TRBJ1-2; D is ambiguous. V lost 4 bases and J lost 7, with 13 bases in between. The V gene's germline CDR1 is MGHRA and CDR2 YSYEKL. The CDR3 spans 13 residues. CDR3 sequence (DNA): TGCGCCAGCAGCCCCGCTTTAGGAGCTGGCTACACCTTC. It encodes CASSPALGAGYTF.

The rearrangement joins TRBV28 to TRBJ1-2; D might be TRBD1 (6 bases). This CDR3 is built from 14 residues. Trimming stripped 9 bases from V and 8 bases from J, with 22 bases between. Germline V gene sequence: CDR1 MDHEN, CDR2 SYDVKM. CDR3 sequence (DNA): TGTGCCAGTATCGAGGACAGCGGGCGGGGGGGCTACACCTTC. Translation gives CASIEDSGRGGYTF.

V is TRBV7-2 and J is TRBJ2-1; the D gene is possibly TRBD2 (6 bases). Germline loops: CDR1 SGHTA, CDR2 FQGNSA. Trimming cost V 5 bases and J 0 bases, with 17 bases left between them. This CDR3 has 17 residues. For the CDR3, the DNA is TGTGCCAGCAGCCGACCTATGCGGGAAAGCTCCTACAATGAGCAGTTCTTC. This encodes CASSRPMRESSYNEQFF.

The chain joins TRBV6-5 to TRBJ2-7, with TRBD1 matching 9 bases. CDR3 length: 14 residues. V lost 7 bases to trimming and J lost 7 bases; unmatched junction nucleotides: 11. The germline CDR1 and CDR2 sequences are MNHEY and SVGAGI. The CDR3 DNA reads as TGTGCCAGCACGACCCGGGACAGGGTGTGGGAGCAGTACTTC. It specifies CASTTRDRVWEQYF.

The chain has TRBV7-2 and TRBJ1-2, with 7 nucleotides matching TRBD1. The CDR3 sequence is 14 residues long. Germline V gene sequence: CDR1 SGHTA, CDR2 FQGNSA. The V segment lost 4 bases and the J segment 8 bases; nucleotides outside the gene matches: 10. CDR3 nucleotide sequence: TGTGCCAGCAGCTGGGACGAACAGGGGAAGGGCTACACCTTC. Translation: CASSWDEQGKGYTF.

V usage is TRBV28 and J usage is TRBJ2-2; 7 nucleotides match TRBD2. Unmatched junction bases numbered 7, after V lost 6 bases and J lost 3 bases. This CDR3 is built from 15 residues. Germline values: CDR1 MDHEN, CDR2 SYDVKM. The CDR3 region has the DNA TGTGCCAGCAGGGGAGGGAGGACGGACACCGGGGAGCTGTTTTTT. It specifies CASRGGRTDTGELFF.